This T cell receptor (beta chain) was observed in a study of T-cell reconstitution after alpha-beta-depleted transplantation in children. Overall study findings and caveats: TCRbeta diversity was high at day 60 in some patients (a result of surviving recipient T cells and thymic progenitors). There were reportedly several hundred expanded graft clones from which alpha-beta T cells came about two months after transplant.

By share of the sample, this clonotype is medium-sized. Its cognate antigen is unknown. Molecular barcoding with unique molecular identifiers was used for the TCRbeta library. MiXCR, run by TCRdb on the PCR reads, gives a single entry per CDR3 protein. The sample includes roughly 120,000 distinct CDR3 sequences, around 23% of them seen just once. The V gene's germline CDR1 is SGHDT and CDR2 YYEEEE. V dropped 3 bases and J dropped 3 bases, with 6 bases sitting between them. This CDR3 spans 12 amino acids. The chain carries TRBV5-6 and TRBJ2-5; D is ambiguous. The TCR originated in a male patient aged 2-15 years who had a stem cell transplant for chronic granulomatous disease, so the T cells may come from the graft donor. The specimen comprised PBMCs, mostly from graft donor cells, sampled 180 days after TCRalphabeta/CD19-depleted stem cell transplant. CDR3 region: CASSSWEETQYF. CDR3 DNA sequence: TGTGCCAGCAGCTCATGGGAAGAGACCCAGTACTTC. Looking up the rest from reference TRBV5-6 and TRBJ2-5 gives the full variable domain: DAGVTQSPTHLIKTRGQQVTLRCSPKSGHDTVSWYQQALGQGPQFIFQYYEEEERQRGNFPDRFSGHQFPNYSSELNVNALLLGDSALYLCASSSWEETQYFGPGTRLLVL.